The 8 T cell receptor beta chains reported below all come from one sample, sequenced in a study of CD8 T cells in Susac syndrome. An input of 0.5 to 1 ug of RNA was subjected to reverse transcription using random hexamers. Using its own MiXCR run on the immunoSEQ multiplex PCR reads, TCRdb lists one record per CDR3 protein. The table includes about 150,000 distinct CDR3 sequences, 95% to 97% detected once. The specimen was CD4+ T cells from PBMCs. These receptors were collected from a human donor with Susac syndrome.

This chain links TRBV9 with TRBJ1-2; D gene ambiguous. CDR3 length: 15 amino acids. Looked up from germline, CDR1 is SGDLS and CDR2 is YYNGEE. V lost 3 bases, J lost 4 bases, and 16 bases lay in between. The CDR3 DNA is TGTGCCAGCAGCGGGAACTCAGCCCTTACCTATGGCTACACCTTC. Its protein is CASSGNSALTYGYTF.

This clonotype came up a few times. The chain recombines TRBV7-2 with TRBJ2-5; unclear D gene. The CDR3 runs to 13 residues. The V end lost 0 bases, the J end lost 5 bases, and 7 bases lay between the germline ends. CDR1 is SGHTA and CDR2 is FQGNSA in the germline V gene. Written as DNA, the CDR3 is TGTGCCAGCAGCTTAGCCCGTCAGGAGACCCAGTACTTC. It codes for CASSLARQETQYF.

V and J are TRBV6-4 and TRBJ2-1; tentatively, D is TRBD1 or TRBD2 (5 bases each). This CDR3 spans 14 amino acids. Trimming left V 2 bases short and J 6 bases short, with 11 bases between. Germline loops: CDR1 MRHNA, CDR2 SNTAGT. The CDR3 loop reads CASSDSVGVNEQFF. The CDR3 coding sequence is TGTGCCAGCAGTGACAGTGTGGGGGTCAATGAGCAGTTCTTC.

The genes are TRBV5-4 and TRBJ2-5; 8 bases line up with TRBD1. The CDR3 runs 15 residues. With V trimmed by 4 bases and J by 5 bases, 10 bases remained unmatched. Germline CDR1 is SGHNT and CDR2 is YYREEE (reference sequence). CDR3 coding DNA: TGTGCCAGCAGCCAAACAGGGGGAGGACGGGAGACCCAGTACTTC. Its translation is CASSQTGGGRETQYF.

The V call is TRBV7-2, the J call TRBJ1-5; the D is unclear. Trimming removed 1 base from V and 7 bases from J, with 8 bases in between. Germline CDR1 reads SGHTA; CDR2 reads FQGNSA. CDR3 length equals 13 residues. The CDR3 DNA is TGTGCCAGCAGCTTAGGGGATTCCCAGCCCCAGCATTTT. This translates into CASSLGDSQPQHF.

The CDR3 protein is CASSRDTSLGNEKLFF. CDR3 in DNA: TGTGCCAGCAGCCGGGACACTTCCCTCGGGAATGAAAAACTGTTTTTT. The chain uses TRBV7-8 and TRBJ1-4, with D possibly being TRBD1 (6 bases). The CDR3 loop spans 16 amino acids. Germline V CDR1 and CDR2: SGHVS, FQNEAQ. Trimming removed 5 bases from V and 5 bases from J, with 18 bases in between.

The V call is TRBV2, the J call TRBJ2-2; tentative D call: TRBD1 (6 bases). The CDR3 runs 15 residues. V was cut by 6 bases and J by 5 bases, with 16 bases left in between. Germline V lookup: CDR1 SNHLY, CDR2 FYNNEI. The CDR3 loop is CASRGGRTRTGELFF. In nucleotides, the CDR3 is TGTGCCAGCAGAGGGGGTCGGACCCGAACCGGGGAGCTGTTTTTT.

The genes are TRBV5-1 and TRBJ2-7; 9 bases line up with TRBD1. The CDR3 loop spans 14 amino acids. V gave up 3 bases and J gave up 3 bases; unmatched junction bases: 4. Per germline, CDR1 SGHRS and CDR2 YFSETQ. The CDR3: CASSSGTGIYEQYF. The CDR3 region has the DNA TGCGCCAGCAGCTCGGGGACAGGGATCTACGAGCAGTACTTC.